The 32 T cell receptor beta chains listed next were all sequenced from one sample in a study of blood T cell repertoires in COVID-19. Only in-frame clones appear in the TCRdb table, and some are missing; sequencing was by immunoSEQ multiplex PCR. The repertoire includes under 200,000 clones, roughly 78% of them detected once, and about 6.5% sits in the top ten. The material sequenced was peripheral blood. These receptors all come from a man aged 65 to 79 with active or convalescent COVID-19.

V is TRBV7-8 and J is TRBJ1-1; D is perhaps TRBD1 (5 bases). V was shortened by 5 bases and J by 1 base, with 14 bases between the two germline ends. This CDR3 spans 15 amino acids. Germline CDR1 SGHVS, CDR2 FQNEAQ. This CDR3 is CASSQARTRNTEAFF. Written as DNA, the CDR3 is TGTGCCAGCAGCCAAGCCAGGACAAGGAACACTGAAGCTTTCTTT.

The CDR3 nucleotides read TGTGCCAGCAGGAGCGGGGGGCACTACGAGCAGTACTTC. Translated, it gives CASRSGGHYEQYF. This chain connects TRBV6-5 to TRBJ2-7; TRBD2 matches at 9 bases. Trimming removed 6 bases from V and 3 bases from J; junction bases left unmatched: 3. Germline V gene data show CDR1 as MNHEY and CDR2 as SVGAGI. The CDR3 loop spans 13 amino acids.

The chain employs TRBV5-6 and TRBJ1-1; unclear D gene. Germline CDR1 and CDR2: SGHDT and YYEEEE. The CDR3 length is 13 residues. V was shortened by 1 base and J by 1 base, with 5 bases between the two germline ends. CDR3: CASSLTANTEAFF. The DNA of the CDR3 is TGTGCCAGCAGCTTGACAGCGAACACTGAAGCTTTCTTT.

This clone showed up just once. The chain links TRBV11-2 to TRBJ1-2, with 7 positions matching TRBD1. With V trimmed by 4 bases and J by 4 bases, 3 bases remained unmatched. The CDR3 covers 13 residues. CDR1 SGHAT and CDR2 FQNNGV come from the germline V gene. CDR3 in DNA: TGTGCCAGCAGCTGGGGACAGATCTATGGCTACACCTTC. As protein: CASSWGQIYGYTF.

To note about this clone: The same CDR3 also results from other DNA sequences found in this sample. This sequence joins TRBV5-4 and TRBJ1-1; D is possibly TRBD1 (6 bases). This CDR3 comprises 12 residues. The ends were cut back, 3 bases at V and 8 bases at J, with 11 bases in the middle. Germline CDR1 is SGHNT and CDR2 is YYREEE (reference sequence). Written as DNA, the CDR3 is TGTGCCAGCAGCTCTCAGGGGAAGGAAGCTTTCTTT. Encoded protein: CASSSQGKEAFF.

The V call is TRBV3-1 (or the pseudogene TRBV3-2), the J call TRBJ2-3; 7 positions agree with TRBD2. From germline, CDR1 is LGHDT and CDR2 YNNKEL (reference sequence). The CDR3 length is 16 residues. V trimming: 3 bases; J trimming: 5 bases; junction bases outside the gene matches: 11. Here the CDR3 reads CASSHPLRGERDTQYF. CDR3 bases: TGTGCCAGCAGCCATCCCCTTCGGGGGGAGAGAGATACGCAGTATTTT.

This clone was found once. This chain joins TRBV11-2 and TRBJ2-4; 7 bases map to TRBD1. CDR1 is SGHAT and CDR2 is FQNNGV in the germline V gene. The CDR3 runs 13 residues. V shed 3 bases and J 8 bases; nucleotides not matched to a gene: 4. The CDR3 protein is CASSLDRQDIQYF. For the CDR3, the DNA is TGTGCCAGCAGCTTGGACAGGCAAGACATTCAGTACTTC.

The V call is TRBV5-1, the J call TRBJ2-6; the D is unclear. Trimming left V 0 bases short and J 4 bases short, with 8 bases between. CDR3 length: 15 amino acids. CDR1 SGHRS and CDR2 YFSETQ come from the germline V gene. Here the CDR3 reads CASSLARSGANVLTF. The CDR3 DNA reads as TGCGCCAGCAGCTTGGCTCGGTCCGGGGCCAACGTCCTGACTTTC.

The chain uses TRBV7-8 and TRBJ1-2, with D tentatively TRBD1 (6 bases). Per the germline V gene, CDR1 is SGHVS and CDR2 is FQNEAQ. Trimming pared 1 base from V and 6 bases from J, leaving 9 bases between. CDR3 length: 13 residues. The CDR3 sequence: CASSLDRADGYTF. DNA of the CDR3: TGTGCCAGCAGCTTAGACAGGGCCGATGGCTACACCTTC.

The J gene is TRBJ1-1, the V gene TRBV30; D is undetermined. This CDR3 contains 13 residues. V dropped 0 bases and J dropped 1 base, with 6 bases sitting between them. Per the germline V gene, CDR1 is GTSNPN and CDR2 is SVGIG (reference sequence). The CDR3 is CAWSVVSNTEAFF. CDR3 nucleotide sequence: TGTGCCTGGAGTGTCGTTTCGAACACTGAAGCTTTCTTT.

Points on this clone: Other DNA sequences from this sample encode an identical CDR3 as well. This chain connects TRBV5-1 to TRBJ1-4, with 9 nucleotides matching TRBD1. V lost 2 bases, J lost 5 bases, and 1 base stayed unmatched. This CDR3 contains 14 residues. The germline V gene has CDR1 SGHRS and CDR2 YFSETQ. The chain's CDR3 is CASSFGQGNEKLFF. CDR3 in DNA: TGCGCCAGCAGCTTCGGACAGGGGAATGAAAAACTGTTTTTT.

The CDR3 loop reads CASRGGTGGPLSSGNTIYF. The CDR3 nucleotides are TGTGCCAGCAGGGGCGGGACAGGGGGACCTTTATCGTCTGGAAACACCATATATTTT. The V call is TRBV27, the J call TRBJ1-3; TRBD1 aligns across 11 bases. V was clipped by 6 bases and J by 1 base; unmatched bases: 14. The CDR3 totals 19 residues. The germline CDR1 and CDR2 sequences are MNHEY and SMNVEV (reference sequence).

This clone was counted a few times. The chain links TRBV12-3 or TRBV12-4 to TRBJ1-6; D ambiguous. V was shortened by 3 bases and J by 14 bases, with 5 bases between the two germline ends. The CDR3 extends over 10 amino acids. The CDR3 region is CASSLTSLHF. In nucleotides, the CDR3 is TGTGCCAGCAGTTTGACATCCCTCCACTTT.

This clone was seen repeatedly, ten times or more. The chain employs TRBV27 and TRBJ2-3, with D maybe TRBD2 (6 bases). V was clipped by 2 bases and J by 1 base, with 10 bases between them. CDR1 is MNHEY and CDR2 is SMNVEV in the germline V gene (reference sequence). The CDR3 has 15 residues. The CDR3 is CASSLSWGGTDTQYF. CDR3 sequence (DNA): TGTGCCAGCAGTTTAAGCTGGGGGGGCACAGATACGCAGTATTTT.

This chain connects TRBV4-3 to TRBJ2-3; 10 nucleotides align to TRBD2. The trim removed 1 base at V and 6 bases at J, leaving 10 bases unmatched. This CDR3 has 17 residues. CDR1 and CDR2 from the germline V gene are LGHNA and YSLEER. CDR3 residues: CASSQAGVAGGRDTQYF. The CDR3 bases are TGCGCCAGCAGCCAAGCCGGCGTAGCGGGGGGCAGGGATACGCAGTATTTT.

The chain couples TRBV6-6 to TRBJ2-7, with 10 nucleotides matching TRBD1. CDR1 and CDR2 from the germline V gene are MNHNY and SVGAGI (reference sequence). CDR3 length equals 14 residues. J gave up 4 bases and V 7 bases, and 7 bases lay outside the gene matches. The CDR3 bases are TGTGCCAGCACAACCGGGACAGGGGTGTACGAGCAGTACTTC. Translating it yields CASTTGTGVYEQYF.

The gene calls are TRBV19 and TRBJ1-5; 8 positions agree with TRBD1. Germline V lookup: CDR1 LNHDA, CDR2 SQIVND (reference sequence). The CDR3 has 14 amino acids. The V segment lost 6 bases and the J segment 4 bases; nucleotides outside the gene matches: 5. The CDR3 loop is CASSPGGQNQPQHF. As DNA, the CDR3 is TGTGCCAGTAGCCCAGGGGGCCAAAATCAGCCCCAGCATTTT.

This chain links TRBV7-2 with TRBJ2-7, with TRBD2 matching over 13 bases. Germline V gene data show CDR1 as SGHTA and CDR2 as FQGNSA. The CDR3 length is 14 residues. V lost 7 bases and J lost 4; bases outside the gene matches: 4. CDR3 region: CASKTSGGWYEQYF. For the CDR3, the DNA is TGTGCCAGCAAGACTAGCGGGGGGTGGTACGAGCAGTACTTC.

The chain carries TRBV6-5 and TRBJ1-1; D gene unclear. Trimming left V 6 bases short and J 12 bases short, with 23 bases between. Germline values: CDR1 MNHEY, CDR2 SVGAGI. The CDR3 contains 14 residues. The CDR3 sequence: CASSPGVLMPPPFF. CDR3 bases: TGTGCCAGCAGCCCCGGAGTCCTCATGCCCCCACCTTTCTTT.

The CDR3 region has the DNA TGTGCCAGCTCCTCGGTTTCCCGGACAGGGGGCTTTGGAACCTTC. Protein sequence: CASSSVSRTGGFGTF. The chain employs TRBV6-5 and TRBJ1-2; 11 bases line up with TRBD1. Germline CDR1 and CDR2: MNHEY and SVGAGI. This CDR3 has 15 amino acids. V lost 8 bases to trimming and J lost 14 bases; unmatched junction nucleotides: 19.

V gene TRBV5-1 combines with J gene TRBJ2-7; no clear D. Trimming shortened V by 2 bases and J by 2 bases, and 11 bases separated the two germline ends. This CDR3 region has 14 residues. Per germline, CDR1 SGHRS and CDR2 YFSETQ. The CDR3 loop is CASSLQTEPYEQYF. Written as DNA, the CDR3 is TGCGCCAGCAGCTTACAGACGGAACCCTACGAGCAGTACTTC. Based on the CDR3 plus reference TRBV5-1 and TRBJ2-7, the full variable domain is KAGVTQTPRYLIKTRGQQVTLSCSPISGHRSVSWYQQTPGQGLQFLFEYFSETQRNKGNFPGRFSGRQFSNSRSEMNVSTLELGDSALYLCASSLQTEPYEQYFGPGTRLTVT.

J is TRBJ2-1 and V is TRBV2, with TRBD2 identical over 10 bases. The CDR3 has 12 amino acids. Germline V gene sequence: CDR1 SNHLY, CDR2 FYNNEI. The V segment lost 6 bases and the J segment 10 bases; nucleotides outside the gene matches: 3. CDR3 nucleotides: TGTGCCAGCAGAACGACTAGCGGGGAGCAGTTCTTC. This gives the protein CASRTTSGEQFF.

This rearrangement joins TRBV18 to TRBJ2-5, with D unresolved. Germline CDR1 is KGHSH and CDR2 is LQKENI. There are 14 residues in the CDR3. Trimming shortened V by 3 bases and J by 2 bases, and 10 bases separated the two germline ends. The DNA for the CDR3 is TGTGCCAGCTCACCCACCGGGTCTCAAGAGACCCAGTACTTC. Translation: CASSPTGSQETQYF.

The rearrangement joins TRBV5-1 to TRBJ2-7; the D is unclear. The CDR3 has 14 residues. The V end was cut by 1 base, the J end by 0 bases, with 8 bases between. Germline V gene lookup returns CDR1 SGHRS and CDR2 YFSETQ. Here the CDR3 DNA reads TGCGCCAGCAGCTTGTCCCACAACTCCTACGAGCAGTACTTC. It specifies CASSLSHNSYEQYF.

This clone was observed a few times. This rearrangement joins TRBV6-1 to TRBJ1-1; weak D call: TRBD1 (5 bases). CDR3 length: 13 residues. V was cut by 3 bases and J by 6 bases, with 11 bases left in between. Germline V gene data show CDR1 as MNHNS and CDR2 as SASEGT. In DNA, the CDR3 is TGTGCCAGCAGTGAGGTCAGGGTTGCTGAAGCTTTCTTT. Translation gives CASSEVRVAEAFF.

The gene calls are TRBV7-9 and TRBJ2-7; TRBD1 aligns across 9 bases. The J segment lost 5 bases and the V segment lost 5 bases, leaving 7 bases of the junction unmatched. The CDR3 totals 14 residues. Germline CDR1 and CDR2: SEHNR and FQNEAQ (reference sequence). The CDR3 loop is CASSLDRGVDEQYF. The CDR3 coding sequence is TGTGCCAGCAGCCTGGACAGGGGCGTCGACGAGCAGTACTTC.

The sample holds a few counts of this clone. The rearrangement joins TRBV30 to TRBJ2-2, with TRBD2 matching 11 bases. Germline V gives CDR1 GTSNPN, CDR2 SVGIG (reference sequence). V gave up 2 bases and J gave up 9 bases; unmatched junction bases: 8. There are 15 residues in the CDR3. The CDR3 DNA follows: TGTGCCTGGAGTACCCTAGCGGGGGGCCTACGGGAGCTGTTTTTT. It yields the protein CAWSTLAGGLRELFF. Based on the CDR3 plus reference TRBV30 and TRBJ2-2, the full variable domain is SQTIHQWPATLVQPVGSPLSLECTVEGTSNPNLYWYRQAAGRGLQLLFYSVGIGQISSEVPQNLSASRPQDRQFILSSKKLLLSDSGFYLCAWSTLAGGLRELFFGEGSRLTVL.

The chain has TRBV13 and TRBJ1-4; no firm D call. Germline CDR1 reads PRHDT; CDR2 reads FYEKMQ (reference sequence). V gave up 3 bases and J gave up 11 bases, with 22 bases separating them. There are 16 residues in the CDR3. CDR3 DNA: TGTGCCAGCAGCTTCGGGGTCGCGCCTGTTCCCGGCAAACTGTTTTTT. This codes for CASSFGVAPVPGKLFF.

The chain uses TRBV7-9 and TRBJ1-2; TRBD1 agrees at 8 bases. Losses at the gene ends were 5 bases for V and 4 bases for J; bases not matched to a gene: 6. The CDR3 is made up of 14 amino acids. Germline V gene lookup returns CDR1 SEHNR and CDR2 FQNEAQ (reference sequence). The CDR3 sequence is CASSPGQGVYGYTF. In DNA form, the CDR3 reads TGTGCCAGCAGCCCCGGACAGGGCGTCTATGGCTACACCTTC. Complete variable domain (other parts from reference TRBV7-9 and TRBJ1-2): DTGVSQNPRHKITKRGQNVTFRCDPISEHNRLYWYRQTLGQGPEFLTYFQNEAQLEKSRLLSDRFSAERPKGSFSTLEIQRTEQGDSAMYLCASSPGQGVYGYTFGSGTRLTVV.

Comment on this clone: The sample contains more than one DNA sequence encoding this CDR3. The chain uses TRBV7-2 and TRBJ1-2, with a weak D call TRBD1 (6 bases). The germline V and J ends were trimmed by 0 bases and 5 bases, with 7 bases remaining between them. The germline V gene encodes CDR1 SGHTA and CDR2 FQGNSA. CDR3 size: 13 residues. The CDR3 sequence is CASSLAGQYGYTF. The CDR3 bases are TGTGCCAGCAGCTTAGCCGGACAGTATGGCTACACCTTC.

V is TRBV5-1 and J is TRBJ1-2; the match to TRBD1 covers 7 bases. Germline assignment: CDR1 SGHRS and CDR2 YFSETQ. The CDR3 runs 13 residues. After removal of 5 bases from V and 3 bases from J, the junction contained 4 bases not matched to a gene. The CDR3 reads CASRPGTDYGYTF. DNA for the CDR3: TGCGCCAGCAGGCCCGGGACAGACTATGGCTACACCTTC. The variable domain in full, completed from reference TRBV5-1 and TRBJ1-2, reads KAGVTQTPRYLIKTRGQQVTLSCSPISGHRSVSWYQQTPGQGLQFLFEYFSETQRNKGNFPGRFSGRQFSNSRSEMNVSTLELGDSALYLCASRPGTDYGYTFGSGTRLTVV.

The chain uses TRBV6-5 and TRBJ1-2; D is unresolved. Germline CDR1 is MNHEY and CDR2 is SVGAGI. The CDR3 spans 14 residues. Trimming removed 7 bases at V and 4 bases at J, with 16 bases between. CDR3 nucleotides: TGTGCCAGCATACAATCCGGGGTGCCCTATGGCTACACCTTC. Translation: CASIQSGVPYGYTF.